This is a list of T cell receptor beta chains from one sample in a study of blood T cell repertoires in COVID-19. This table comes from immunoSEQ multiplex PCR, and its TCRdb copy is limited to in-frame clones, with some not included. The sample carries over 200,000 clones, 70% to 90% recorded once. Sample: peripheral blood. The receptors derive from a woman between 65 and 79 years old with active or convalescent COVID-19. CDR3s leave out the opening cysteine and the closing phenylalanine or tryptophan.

CDR3: ASSLTGLAGGTYEQY
J: TRBJ2-7
V: TRBV7-3

CDR3: ASSPPTSSGKYQETQY
J: TRBJ2-5
V: TRBV3-1/TRBV3-2

CDR3: ASSLVKPRRTEAF
J: TRBJ1-1
V: TRBV5-1

CDR3: ASSSSGGVNEQY
J: TRBJ2-7
V: TRBV5-1

CDR3: ASSVTGLQSIFSAGNTIY
J: TRBJ1-3
V: TRBV6-6

CDR3: ASSLTSDYEQY
J: TRBJ2-7
V: TRBV11-2

CDR3: ASSLGTYYTDTQY
J: TRBJ2-3
V: TRBV5-1

CDR3: ASSQEAGTGELF
J: TRBJ2-2
V: TRBV3-1/TRBV3-2

CDR3: ASQGGAGQPQH
J: TRBJ1-5
V: TRBV10-1

CDR3: ASSGDRVANEKLF
J: TRBJ1-4
V: TRBV25-1

CDR3: ASSRLNGNTIY
J: TRBJ1-3
V: TRBV28

CDR3: ASSVAGDSPYEQY
J: TRBJ2-7
V: TRBV9

CDR3: ASSQDFAYQETQY
J: TRBJ2-5
V: TRBV4-3

CDR3: AWSVRSSHRNIQY
J: TRBJ2-4
V: TRBV30

CDR3: ASSIGLAANNEQF
J: TRBJ2-1
V: TRBV2

CDR3: ASSYQLGAARYGYT
J: TRBJ1-2
V: TRBV6-5

CDR3: ASSLEGTGGANEQF
J: TRBJ2-1
V: TRBV5-1

CDR3: ASSGGQGREPQH
J: TRBJ1-5
V: TRBV9

CDR3: AISESSGWKANEKLF
J: TRBJ1-4
V: TRBV10-3

CDR3: AIGVAAGTDNQPQH
J: TRBJ1-5
V: TRBV10-3

CDR3: ASSVRDTYNSPLH
J: TRBJ1-6
V: TRBV9

CDR3: ASSLRGTGGDGYT
J: TRBJ1-2
V: TRBV11-1

CDR3: ASSLVSRGKLF
J: TRBJ1-4
V: TRBV5-1

CDR3: ASSANNYGYT
J: TRBJ1-2
V: TRBV7-8

CDR3: ASSYKGYGYT
J: TRBJ1-2
V: TRBV6-5

CDR3: ASSELAGAGDETQY
J: TRBJ2-5
V: TRBV2

CDR3: ASSLGTANPYEQY
J: TRBJ2-7
V: TRBV7-8

CDR3: ASSPRLAGGSDTQY
J: TRBJ2-3
V: TRBV18

CDR3: ASRTAGGLPYEQY
J: TRBJ2-7
V: TRBV19

CDR3: ASSQDGGLTSYNEQF
J: TRBJ2-1
V: TRBV4-1

CDR3: ASASRKNNEQF
J: TRBJ2-1
V: TRBV6-6

CDR3: ASSLLAGAPGANVLT
J: TRBJ2-6
V: TRBV7-2

CDR3: ASSLVRGGGDTQY
J: TRBJ2-3
V: TRBV5-1

CDR3: ASWGGEKGLCT
J: TRBJ1-2
V: TRBV12-3/TRBV12-4

CDR3: ASSRTGGQNTGELF
J: TRBJ2-2
V: TRBV6-6

CDR3: SSQVGIDNEQF
J: TRBJ2-1
V: TRBV29-1

CDR3: ASSRGHLQETQY
J: TRBJ2-5
V: TRBV6-5

CDR3: ASSSRQSYGYT
J: TRBJ1-2
V: TRBV5-1

CDR3: ASSPSRVNTIY
J: TRBJ1-3
V: TRBV18

CDR3: ATSDTTSGSSYNEQF
J: TRBJ2-1
V: TRBV24-1

CDR3: ASSPQVNEQF
J: TRBJ2-1
V: TRBV11-2

CDR3: ASSLASAGGRNTIY
J: TRBJ1-3
V: TRBV5-1

CDR3: ASSDSGDPGDTQY
J: TRBJ2-3
V: TRBV6-4

CDR3: ASSADRGNQPQH
J: TRBJ1-5
V: TRBV18

CDR3: ASSGDYYRTDTQY
J: TRBJ2-3
V: TRBV27

CDR3: ASGLGISGGTQETQY
J: TRBJ2-5
V: TRBV12-5

CDR3: ASSPQGLALH
J: TRBJ1-6
V: TRBV11-2

CDR3: ASSQGGGGGAAQNSPLH
J: TRBJ1-6
V: TRBV4-3

CDR3: ASSIDLSEAF
J: TRBJ1-1
V: TRBV19

CDR3: ASSLWGGGGDTEAF
J: TRBJ1-1
V: TRBV5-4

CDR3: ASSLGSTGGDEKLF
J: TRBJ1-4
V: TRBV7-6

CDR3: ASSGQGDSPLH
J: TRBJ1-6
V: TRBV6-2/TRBV6-3